Listed below are T cell receptor beta chains from one sample, sequenced in a study of T cells in localized non-small cell lung cancer. Repertoires were generated with immunoSEQ multiplex PCR, while TCRdb's copy carries only in-frame clones and drops some. The sample records 750 or so clones, about 22% being singletons. Sequences were derived from normal lung tissue next to the tumor, sampled before any cancer treatment. The receptors stem from a female donor of 60 years or more with stage I lung adenocarcinoma. CDR3s include the opening cysteine and the closing phenylalanine or tryptophan. A D gene is named only where the DNA matches it firmly. Size is omitted from some rows. Given values are once, few, many or a class for expanded clones.

V gene	J gene	D gene	clone size	CDR3 protein	CDR3 DNA
TRBV29-1	TRBJ1-4	-	-	CSVVMGGEKLFF	TGCAGCGTTGTCATGGGGGGCGAAAAACTGTTTTTT
TRBV10-2	TRBJ2-6	-	-	CATFLGAGANVLTF	TGCGCCACCTTCCTGGGGGCTGGGGCCAACGTCCTGACTTTC
TRBV28	TRBJ2-7	TRBD1	few	CASSLGQSYEQYF	TGTGCCAGCAGTCTGGGACAGTCCTACGAGCAGTACTTC
TRBV11-3	TRBJ1-2	-	few	CASSNAPDNYGYTF	TGTGCCAGCAGTAATGCACCGGATAACTATGGCTACACCTTC
TRBV28	TRBJ2-2	TRBD2	-	CASSSPNGLAGGTGELFF	TGTGCCAGCAGTTCACCCAACGGACTAGCGGGGGGGACCGGGGAGCTGTTTTTT
TRBV6-8	TRBJ1-5	TRBD1	-	CASRAGTERSQPQHF	TGTGCCAGCAGGGCCGGGACAGAAAGAAGTCAGCCCCAGCATTTT
TRBV10-3	TRBJ2-7	TRBD1	-	CAISESGQGPYEQYF	TGTGCCATCAGTGAGTCCGGACAGGGACCGTACGAGCAGTACTTC
TRBV6-8	TRBJ1-6	-	few	CASSDVIVSYNSPLHF	TGTGCCAGCAGTGACGTGATTGTCTCCTATAATTCACCCCTCCACTTT
TRBV14	TRBJ1-1	TRBD1	-	CASSHRTGWDTEAFF	TGTGCCAGCAGCCATAGGACAGGGTGGGACACTGAAGCTTTCTTT
TRBV9	TRBJ2-3	-	-	CASSPDSTDTQYF	TGTGCCAGCAGCCCCGACTCAACAGATACGCAGTATTTT
TRBV6-8	TRBJ1-5	-	-	CASSANSNQPQHF	TGTGCCAGCAGTGCGAATAGCAATCAGCCCCAGCATTTT
TRBV19	TRBJ2-2	-	few	CASRYGANTGELFF	TGTGCCAGTAGGTACGGGGCAAACACCGGGGAGCTGTTTTTT
TRBV19	TRBJ2-3	TRBD2	-	CASSTGLAATDTQYF	TGTGCCAGTAGTACTGGACTAGCGGCGACAGATACGCAGTATTTT
TRBV7-6	TRBJ2-7	-	-	CASRPHAGVHEQYF	TGTGCCAGCAGACCTCACGCCGGGGTCCACGAGCAGTACTTC
TRBV19	TRBJ2-2	-	-	CASSPRAEPNTGELFF	TGTGCCAGTAGTCCCAGGGCGGAGCCGAACACCGGGGAGCTGTTTTTT
TRBV6-8	TRBJ1-1	TRBD1	large	CASSGDRGNTEAFF	TGTGCCAGCAGTGGGGACAGGGGGAACACTGAAGCTTTCTTT
TRBV6-8	TRBJ2-3	-	-	CASSVSPSTDTQYF	TGTGCCAGCAGTGTTAGTCCTAGCACAGATACGCAGTATTTT
TRBV14	TRBJ2-1	-	-	CASSQEGYRQFF	TGTGCCAGCAGCCAAGAAGGATATCGGCAGTTCTTC
TRBV11-3	TRBJ2-6	-	-	CASSSPRATGANVLTF	TGTGCCAGCAGCTCACCCAGGGCTACGGGGGCCAACGTCCTGACTTTC
TRBV11-3	TRBJ1-3	-	-	CASSLVGSGNTIYF	TGTGCCAGCAGCTTAGTGGGGTCTGGAAACACCATATATTTT
TRBV19	TRBJ1-6	TRBD1	-	CASSLQHGQGGNSPLHF	TGTGCCAGTAGCCTACAACACGGACAGGGGGGGAATTCACCCCTCCACTTT
TRBV19	TRBJ2-1	TRBD2	few	CASSMTSGSLNEQFF	TGTGCCAGTAGTATGACTAGCGGGAGCTTGAATGAGCAGTTCTTC
TRBV9	TRBJ2-5	TRBD2	large	CASSVSRLAGGQETQYF	TGTGCCAGCAGCGTAAGCCGGCTAGCGGGGGGACAAGAGACCCAGTACTTC
TRBV18	TRBJ1-3	-	once	CASSPPQGSGNTIYF	TGTGCCAGCTCACCACCGCAGGGTTCTGGAAACACCATATATTTT
TRBV6-8	TRBJ2-7	TRBD2	-	CAIQMAGVSEQYF	TGTGCCATCCAGATGGCGGGAGTATCCGAGCAGTACTTC
TRBV28	TRBJ2-6	-	few	CASVVAGANVLTF	TGTGCCAGCGTCGTGGCTGGGGCCAACGTCCTGACTTTC
TRBV10-3	TRBJ1-1	-	-	CAISESGETEAFF	TGTGCCATCAGTGAGTCCGGGGAGACTGAAGCTTTCTTT
TRBV9	TRBJ2-1	TRBD1	-	CASSLLGGGTGDDEQFF	TGTGCCAGCAGCCTTCTAGGGGGTGGGACAGGGGACGATGAGCAGTTCTTC
TRBV11-3	TRBJ1-3	-	-	CASSLDGGPSGNTIYF	TGTGCCAGCAGCTTGGACGGGGGCCCCTCTGGAAACACCATATATTTT
TRBV11-3	TRBJ2-5	-	-	CASSLVGDPETQYF	TGTGCCAGCAGCTTGGTTGGGGATCCGGAGACCCAGTACTTC
TRBV6-1	TRBJ2-5	TRBD1	large	CASSEGGQGGETQYF	TGTGCCAGCAGTGAAGGGGGACAGGGTGGGGAGACCCAGTACTTC
TRBV5-1	TRBJ2-5	TRBD1	-	CASSLARGRETQYF	TGCGCCAGCAGCTTGGCCAGGGGGAGAGAGACCCAGTACTTC
TRBV19	TRBJ2-5	TRBD2	few	CASSGTSGSFETQYF	TGTGCCAGTAGCGGGACTAGCGGGAGTTTCGAGACCCAGTACTTC
TRBV28	TRBJ2-7	TRBD2	-	CASRIGLAGYEQYF	TGTGCCAGCAGGATCGGACTAGCGGGATACGAGCAGTACTTC
TRBV7-2	TRBJ2-5	-	few	CASSFGYQETQYF	TGTGCCAGCAGCTTTGGGTACCAAGAGACCCAGTACTTC
TRBV28	TRBJ2-2	TRBD2	-	CASSPPLGSGRRTGELFF	TGTGCCAGCAGTCCGCCGTTAGGTAGCGGGAGGAGGACCGGGGAGCTGTTTTTT
TRBV19	TRBJ2-6	-	-	CASSIDGRGSGANVLTF	TGTGCCAGTAGTATAGATGGAAGGGGCTCTGGGGCCAACGTCCTGACTTTC
TRBV11-3	TRBJ2-3	-	few	CASSKGLSTDTQYF	TGTGCCAGCAGCAAGGGACTCTCCACAGATACGCAGTATTTT
TRBV5-1	TRBJ2-2	-	-	CASSLAGPDRNTGELFF	TGCGCCAGCAGCTTGGCGGGACCGGACAGAAACACCGGGGAGCTGTTTTTT
TRBV7-5	TRBJ1-2	-	-	CASSLEAGPNYGYTF	TGTGCCAGCAGCTTAGAGGCAGGGCCCAACTATGGCTACACCTTC